In this sample, the clone carrying this TCR beta chain turned up a few times. The germline V gene has CDR1 SGHRS and CDR2 YFSETQ. V lost 1 base and J 7 bases, leaving 12 bases between the germline ends. This CDR3 contains 13 residues. It was with a sample-barcoded 5' primer and a J-beta primer mix that a second PCR of roughly 7 to 12 cycles was run. TCRdb analysed the 5' RACE reads with MiXCR anew, one entry per CDR3 protein. The data show 1.5 million to 2 million distinct CDR3 sequences, roughly 28% seen once. This specimen comes from a study of blood T cells in healthy people across ages. The receptor was isolated from a woman aged 25 to 45 in good health. V usage is TRBV5-1 and J usage is TRBJ2-7, with D possibly being TRBD1 (5 bases). Source material: blood. The CDR3 spells CASSLIGAEEQYF. The CDR3 nucleotides read TGCGCCAGCAGCTTGATAGGGGCCGAAGAGCAGTACTTC.